This T cell receptor beta chain emerged from a study of blood T cell repertoires in COVID-19. CDR1 and CDR2 from the germline V gene are SEHNR and FQNEAQ (reference sequence). V lost 1 base and J lost 10; bases outside the gene matches: 5. This CDR3 contains 14 residues. Original data processing: Amplification from reference gene primers served as the basis for estimated nucleated cell counts. Profiling relied on immunoSEQ multiplex PCR, and the TCRdb table lists in-frame clones only, not all of them. V and J calls and clone size are given by that table; D and trimming were obtained from the DNA. The sample yields some 59,000 clones, more than 85% seen once.

Sequencing input: peripheral blood. The V gene is TRBV7-9, the J gene TRBJ2-1, with TRBD2 identical over 9 bases. This TCR was sampled from a man in his forties or fifties with acute or convalescent COVID-19. The CDR3 bases are TGTGCCAGCAGCTTAGGTTTAGCGGGAGTGGAGCAGTTCTTC. This translates into CASSLGLAGVEQFF.